Listed below are T cell receptor beta chains from one sample, sequenced in a study of blood T cell repertoires in COVID-19. Data came from immunoSEQ multiplex PCR; TCRdb stores just in-frame clones and leaves some out. Altogether around 130,000 clones are present, 88% being singletons, with the ten largest covering roughly 2.1%. The material sequenced was peripheral blood. The receptor set was obtained from a man in his 70s with active COVID-19. Each CDR3 is given with its conserved first and last residue. The D gene is left open where the match is weak. The size entry is marked missing in some rows and otherwise reads once, few, many or a size class.

-	-	TRBV6-6	TRBJ1-5	TGTGCCAGCAGTTCGACAGGCGGTCAGCCCCAGCATTTT	CASSSTGGQPQHF
few	TRBD1	TRBV18	TRBJ1-6	TGTGCCAGCTCACCAGGGACAGCTCCGGATAATTCACCCCTCCACTTT	CASSPGTAPDNSPLHF
-	-	TRBV28	TRBJ1-1	TGTGCCAGCAGTTTATTACGGGGGAGGGCTGAAGCTTTCTTT	CASSLLRGRAEAFF
once	TRBD2	TRBV13	TRBJ2-1	TGTGCCAGCAGCCTTCCGTCTAGCGGGCACAATGAGCAGTTCTTC	CASSLPSSGHNEQFF
-	TRBD1	TRBV29-1	TRBJ1-1	TGCAGCGTTGTGGGACAGGGGGCGAGAATGAACACTGAAGCTTTCTTT	CSVVGQGARMNTEAFF
once	TRBD2	TRBV7-3	TRBJ2-1	TGTGCCAGCAGCGCCCTAGCGGGAGGGTACAATGAGCAGTTCTTC	CASSALAGGYNEQFF
-	-	TRBV3-1/TRBV3-2	TRBJ1-6	TGTGCCAGCAGCCAAGGGGGCACACCTAATTCACCCCTCCACTTT	CASSQGGTPNSPLHF
once	TRBD1	TRBV27	TRBJ2-2	TGTGCCAGCAGACCGGGACAGGCGAACACCGGGGAGCTGTTTTTT	CASRPGQANTGELFF
-	TRBD2	TRBV5-6	TRBJ2-2	TGTGCCAGCAGCTTTCGCGGGAGGAGTAACACCGGGGAGCTGTTTTTT	CASSFRGRSNTGELFF
-	TRBD1	TRBV9	TRBJ2-1	TGTGCCAGCAGCGGAATCCCTACAGGGGGGATCTACAATGAGCAGTTCTTC	CASSGIPTGGIYNEQFF
-	-	TRBV7-2	TRBJ2-5	TGTGCCAGCAGCTGGGAGTCTGCCTCGGCGGAGACCCAGTACTTC	CASSWESASAETQYF
-	-	TRBV20-1	TRBJ1-2	TGCAGCGCGACCCGACAGTTGGGCTACACCTTC	CSATRQLGYTF
-	-	TRBV27	TRBJ1-1	TGTGCCAGCACGGGGACTGAAGCTTTCTTT	CASTGTEAFF
-	-	TRBV5-1	TRBJ2-1	TGCGCCAGCAGCTTGCTTGGAGATCCCTACAATGAGCAGTTCTTC	CASSLLGDPYNEQFF
-	-	TRBV5-1	TRBJ1-6	TGCGCCAGCAGCGAAGGGGGAATCAATTCACCCCTCCACTTT	CASSEGGINSPLHF
-	TRBD2	TRBV5-1	TRBJ2-2	TGCGCCAGCATGTGGACAGCGGGAGCCCCCGGGGAGCTGTTTTTT	CASMWTAGAPGELFF
-	-	TRBV24-1	TRBJ2-1	TGTGCCACCAGTGACCTCCGGACTGCCTCTAATGAGCAGTTCTTC	CATSDLRTASNEQFF